One sample yielded the 18 T cell receptor beta chains listed below, sequenced in a study of T cell changes during pregnancy in multiple sclerosis. The repertoire was sequenced with immunoSEQ multiplex PCR; TCRdb's copy has only in-frame clones and lacks some. The table has under 25,000 clones, about 85% seen once. The source was CD8+ T cells from peripheral blood mononuclear cells, collected before pregnancy. The receptors were gathered from a female donor with multiple sclerosis, enrolled in a pregnancy study.

The CDR3: CASSPALWRVSGGYTF. Written as DNA, the CDR3 is TGTGCCAGCTCACCAGCCCTTTGGAGGGTGTCTGGTGGCTACACCTTC. The chain links TRBV18 to TRBJ1-2; D is unresolved. The CDR3 spans 16 residues. Germline V lookup: CDR1 KGHSH, CDR2 LQKENI. V lost 2 bases and J lost 7, with 20 bases in between.

The genes are TRBV7-8 and TRBJ2-3; 10 positions agree with TRBD2. With 5 bases clipped from V and 1 base from J, the junction kept 3 bases outside the gene matches. Germline lookup yields CDR1 SGHVS and CDR2 FQNEAQ. The CDR3 totals 15 residues. The CDR3 protein is CASSQLAGGTDTQYF. Written as DNA, the CDR3 is TGTGCCAGCAGCCAGCTAGCGGGAGGCACAGATACGCAGTATTTT.

The V gene is TRBV5-4, the J gene TRBJ2-1; tentatively, D is TRBD2 (5 bases). V lost 7 bases to trimming and J lost 7 bases, with 12 bases between them. This CDR3 contains 12 residues. Germline lookup yields CDR1 SGHNT and CDR2 YYREEE (reference sequence). The CDR3 DNA sequence: TGTGCCAGCCGCAGCCCGGGAAATGAGCAGTTCTTC. Translating it yields CASRSPGNEQFF.

The CDR3 region is CASSLADSPMNTEAFF. For the CDR3, the DNA is TGTGCCAGCAGTTTAGCGGACAGTCCTATGAACACTGAAGCTTTCTTT. The rearrangement joins TRBV27 to TRBJ1-1, with a tentative D call TRBD1 (6 bases). Trimming took 2 bases from V and 0 from J, leaving 13 bases between them. This CDR3 comprises 16 residues. The germline gives CDR1 MNHEY, CDR2 SMNVEV (reference sequence).

This clone was seen only once. This chain links TRBV4-2 with TRBJ2-2; 8 nucleotides match TRBD2. Germline CDR1 reads LGHNA; CDR2 reads YNFKEQ. J gave up 7 bases and V 4 bases, and 8 bases lay outside the gene matches. The length of the CDR3 is 15 residues. The DNA for the CDR3 is TGTGCCAGCAGCCCGCCAGAGCGGGAGTACGGGGAGCTGTTTTTT. It translates to CASSPPEREYGELFF.

This chain uses TRBV5-6 with TRBJ2-7; D gene uncertain. Germline V CDR1 and CDR2: SGHDT, YYEEEE. CDR3 length: 11 amino acids. Trimming took off 1 base at V and 6 bases at J, with 5 bases between the two ends. CDR3 sequence reads: CASSLSREQYF. CDR3 nucleotides: TGTGCCAGCAGCTTGAGCCGCGAGCAGTACTTC.

V usage is TRBV27 and J usage is TRBJ2-1; possible D gene TRBD1, 6 bases. The CDR3 spans 16 residues. Trimming pared 3 bases from V and 1 base from J, leaving 13 bases between. Germline V lookup: CDR1 MNHEY, CDR2 SMNVEV (reference sequence). CDR3 coding DNA: TGTGCCAGCAGTTTCCCCAGGGGCGAATCCTACAATGAGCAGTTCTTC. Protein product: CASSFPRGESYNEQFF.

The rearrangement uses TRBV28 and TRBJ2-1; TRBD2 aligns across 10 bases. Trimming removed 7 bases from V and 6 bases from J; junction bases left unmatched: 6. The CDR3 totals 14 residues. CDR1 and CDR2 from the germline V gene are MDHEN and SYDVKM. CDR3 DNA sequence: TGTGCCAGCACCCTAGCGGGAGAGACCAATGAGCAGTTCTTC. This gives the protein CASTLAGETNEQFF.

The CDR3 loop reads CASSPGTGAVGQYF. In nucleotides, the CDR3 is TGTGCCAGCAGCCCCGGGACAGGGGCTGTGGGGCAGTACTTC. The gene calls are TRBV6-5 and TRBJ2-7, with TRBD1 matching over 10 bases. The CDR3 length is 14 residues. Trimming cost V 6 bases and J 9 bases; bases outside gene matches: 11. Germline loops: CDR1 MNHEY, CDR2 SVGAGI.

The genes are TRBV27 and TRBJ2-7, with TRBD1 identical over 8 bases. V shed 4 bases and J 6 bases; nucleotides not matched to a gene: 8. This CDR3 is 14 amino acids long. CDR1 is MNHEY, CDR2 SMNVEV, per germline (reference sequence). The CDR3 is CASSSRTGRGEQYF. CDR3 nucleotides: TGTGCCAGCAGTTCGAGGACAGGGAGAGGCGAGCAGTACTTC.

The chain employs TRBV29-1 and TRBJ2-7; TRBD2 aligns across 13 bases. Germline loops: CDR1 SQVTM, CDR2 ANQGSEA. CDR3 length equals 14 residues. V shed 5 bases and J 4 bases; nucleotides not matched to a gene: 5. The CDR3 sequence is CSVLTSGRSYEQYF. The CDR3 DNA sequence: TGCAGCGTTTTGACTAGCGGGAGGTCTTACGAGCAGTACTTC.

This clone was seen a handful of times. The chain couples TRBV7-6 to TRBJ2-3, with D perhaps TRBD2 (5 bases). Trimming took 3 bases from V and 2 from J, leaving 6 bases between them. CDR1 SGHVS and CDR2 FNYEAQ come from the germline V gene. The CDR3 sequence is 13 residues long. The CDR3: CASSFGDTDTQYF. DNA of the CDR3: TGTGCCAGCAGCTTCGGGGACACAGATACGCAGTATTTT.

The chain has TRBV18 and TRBJ2-3; 8 nucleotides match TRBD2. V trimming: 2 bases; J trimming: 4 bases; junction bases outside the gene matches: 11. CDR3 size: 17 residues. Germline loops: CDR1 KGHSH, CDR2 LQKENI. The CDR3 DNA follows: TGTGCCAGCTCACCAGGGGGACTAGTAAGGGGCGCAGATACGCAGTATTTT. This gives the protein CASSPGGLVRGADTQYF.

This chain joins TRBV7-3 and TRBJ1-1; the D gene is possibly TRBD1 (6 bases). Trimming shortened V by 0 bases and J by 1 base, and 9 bases separated the two germline ends. Germline loops: CDR1 SGHTA, CDR2 FQGTGA. There are 15 residues in the CDR3. The CDR3 loop reads CASSLTHRENTEAFF. The CDR3, as DNA: TGTGCCAGCAGCTTAACCCACAGGGAGAACACTGAAGCTTTCTTT.

This CDR3 reads CASSLGQGNYGYTF. CDR3 DNA sequence: TGCGCCAGCAGCTTGGGACAGGGCAACTATGGCTACACCTTC. The rearrangement uses TRBV5-1 and TRBJ1-2; 7 positions agree with TRBD1. The CDR3 length is 14 residues. Germline-derived CDR1 and CDR2 are SGHRS and YFSETQ. The V gene end was trimmed by 0 bases and the J gene end by 2 bases; junction bases not matched to a gene: 1.

The chain uses TRBV11-2 and TRBJ2-7; D unresolved. Germline V gene data show CDR1 as SGHAT and CDR2 as FQNNGV. V was cut by 3 bases and J by 3 bases, with 6 bases left in between. The CDR3 has 12 amino acids. DNA of the CDR3: TGTGCCAGCAGCTTGACTCTCTACGAGCAGTACTTC. It is translated as CASSLTLYEQYF.

The J gene is TRBJ2-7, the V gene TRBV4-1, with 8 bases lining up with TRBD1. Unmatched junction bases numbered 15, after V lost 4 bases and J lost 4 bases. The CDR3 is 17 amino acids. CDR1 and CDR2 from the germline V gene are MGHRA and YSYEKL. Here the CDR3 DNA reads TGCGCCAGCAGCCCTCACCCTAAGACAGGGGAGATGTACGAGCAGTACTTC. It codes for CASSPHPKTGEMYEQYF.

The chain links TRBV7-6 to TRBJ1-2; no reliable D call. V was cut by 1 base and J by 5 bases, with 17 bases left in between. Per germline, CDR1 SGHVS and CDR2 FNYEAQ. The CDR3 loop spans 16 amino acids. The CDR3 protein is CASSLGFSGKTYGYTF. In nucleotides, the CDR3 is TGTGCCAGCAGCTTAGGATTTTCCGGGAAAACTTATGGCTACACCTTC.